The 7 T cell receptor beta chains below were found in one sample sequenced in a study of blood T cell repertoires in COVID-19. Sequenced by immunoSEQ multiplex PCR; TCRdb stores in-frame clones only, minus some. This table has 250,000 or so clones, 86% appearing once. Sequencing used PBMCs or T cells enriched from blood (not recorded which). The receptors derive from a woman in her fifties or sixties who had recovered from COVID-19.

This chain joins TRBV5-1 and TRBJ2-7; 8 bases agree with TRBD1. Germline-derived CDR1 and CDR2 are SGHRS and YFSETQ. This CDR3 is 15 amino acids long. V dropped 4 bases and J dropped 1; count of bases not matched to a gene: 7. As DNA, the CDR3 is TGCGCCAGCAGCACCTGGACAGGGCCTTCCTACGAGCAGTACTTC. Translating gives CASSTWTGPSYEQYF. Using reference TRBV5-1 and TRBJ2-7 for the parts outside the CDR3, the full variable domain is KAGVTQTPRYLIKTRGQQVTLSCSPISGHRSVSWYQQTPGQGLQFLFEYFSETQRNKGNFPGRFSGRQFSNSRSEMNVSTLELGDSALYLCASSTWTGPSYEQYFGPGTRLTVT.

This clone came up a few times. This chain connects TRBV11-2 to TRBJ1-2; 7 bases are shared with TRBD1. Germline CDR1 and CDR2: SGHAT and FQNNGV. V lost 5 bases to trimming and J lost 6 bases; unmatched junction nucleotides: 9. The CDR3 covers 14 residues. CDR3 coding DNA: TGTGCCAGCAGCCTCACAGGGGTTTCGGATGGCTACACCTTC. It yields the protein CASSLTGVSDGYTF. The variable domain in full, completed from reference TRBV11-2 and TRBJ1-2, reads EAGVAQSPRYKIIEKRQSVAFWCNPISGHATLYWYQQILGQGPKLLIQFQNNGVVDDSQLPKDRFSAERLKGVDSTLKIQPAKLEDSAVYLCASSLTGVSDGYTFGSGTRLTVV.

The rearrangement links TRBV7-2 to TRBJ2-7; 7 bases are a match to TRBD1. Germline CDR1 and CDR2: SGHTA and FQGNSA. With 2 bases clipped from V and 3 bases from J, the junction kept 10 bases outside the gene matches. The CDR3 is made up of 16 amino acids. This CDR3 reads CASSLPRQGTGYEQYF. CDR3 DNA: TGTGCCAGCAGCTTACCCCGACAGGGAACTGGCTACGAGCAGTACTTC.

The V call is TRBV25-1, the J call TRBJ2-3; 9 positions match TRBD2. Germline values: CDR1 MGHDK, CDR2 SYGVNS. V lost 4 bases, J lost 1 base, and 6 bases stayed unmatched. This CDR3 is 16 amino acids long. CDR3 bases: TGTGCCAGCAGTGCAAATGCGGGGGGGCGCACAGATACGCAGTATTTT. As protein: CASSANAGGRTDTQYF. Supplemented by reference TRBV25-1 and TRBJ2-3, the full variable domain reads EADIYQTPRYLVIGTGKKITLECSQTMGHDKMYWYQQDPGMELHLIHYSYGVNSTEKGDLSSESTVSRIRTEHFPLTLESARPSHTSQYLCASSANAGGRTDTQYFGPGTRLTVL.

The chain is built from TRBV7-8 and TRBJ2-1; 10 bases are shared with TRBD2. This CDR3 has 15 residues. Germline trimming cut 7 bases from V and 3 bases from J; bases unmatched to any gene: 6. Germline V gene sequence: CDR1 SGHVS, CDR2 FQNEAQ. This CDR3 reads CASMQLAGFYNEQFF. DNA of the CDR3: TGTGCCAGCATGCAACTAGCGGGATTCTACAATGAGCAGTTCTTC. Full variable domain (missing parts from reference TRBV7-8 and TRBJ2-1): GAGVSQSPRYKVAKRGQDVALRCDPISGHVSLFWYQQALGQGPEFLTYFQNEAQLDKSGLPSDRFFAERPEGSVSTLKIQRTQQEDSAVYLCASMQLAGFYNEQFFGPGTRLTVL.

This clone was seen a few times. A read error may be the cause here, since a much bigger clone is one base away. Other DNA sequences in the same sample also yield this CDR3. The rearrangement uses TRBV18 and TRBJ1-1, with TRBD1 identical over 7 bases. The J segment lost 1 base and the V segment lost 3 bases, leaving 2 bases of the junction unmatched. Germline V lookup: CDR1 KGHSH, CDR2 LQKENI. The CDR3 totals 14 residues. CDR3 amino acids: CASSPDRKNTEAFF. As DNA, the CDR3 is TGTGCCAGCTCACCGGACAGGAAGAACACTGAAGCTTTCTTT.

The J gene is TRBJ1-5, the V gene TRBV6-5, with D possibly being TRBD1 (6 bases). Germline values: CDR1 MNHEY, CDR2 SVGAGI. This CDR3 has 14 amino acids. Trimming pared 6 bases from V and 3 bases from J, leaving 12 bases between. CDR3 in DNA: TGTGCCAGCAGGCGACAGGAGAACAATCAGCCCCAGCATTTT. It codes for CASRRQENNQPQHF.